This TCR beta chain was captured in a study of neurological immune-mediated disorders (dated by TCRdb to between 2019 and 2020). General notes on the study: Using UMI-based sequencing, the study compared peripheral blood TCR-beta repertoires from patients with HTLV-I-associated myelopathy (HAM/TSP), patients with multiple sclerosis, and healthy controls. The 95 to 120 TCR-beta libraries included longitudinal samples, technical triplicates and paired sorted CD4+ and CD8+ T-cell subsets alongside PBMC samples. The cohort included approximately 70 subjects: approximately 14 with HAM/TSP, about 34 with multiple sclerosis, and roughly 20 healthy controls. Summary of the overall study and its limitations: The highest TCR clonal expansion was observed in HAM/TSP patients, whereas the lowest was observed in MS patients, even when compared with healthy controls. No identical CDR3 amino acid sequences were shared among expanded clones across subjects, suggesting private TCR-beta repertoires in all groups.

To synthesize cDNA, template-switch 5'RACE was performed with a primer carrying a 10-nucleotide random unique molecular identifier so that each TCR transcript was tagged. Every sequencing run yielded over 190 million TCR-beta sequences covering 15-18 subjects. Total RNA was extracted with the RNeasy kit. Using the KAPA Real-time Library Amplification kit, TCR-beta VDJ regions were amplified with primers for the TCR constant region and the 5'RACE anchor. Sample indexes and Illumina adaptors were added in a first PCR, and a second PCR then increased library yield. After purification with Ampure beads, the TCR product of roughly 650 bp was size-selected on a 2% E-gel SizeSelection system. Library quality was checked on a Bioanalyzer, concentration was measured with Qubit, and libraries were quantified with the Kapa Library Quantification kit before pooling. Libraries were sequenced paired-end 2 x 150 bp on an Illumina HiSeq 2500. To increase sequence diversity, about 25-31% phiX was spiked into each library pool. Per the original workflow: Quality-filtered reads were processed with the UMI-based MiGEC pipeline, which removed over 75% of raw TCR sequences during error correction. IMGT germline references were used for aligning VDJ genes, and each clonotype was defined as a unique CDR3 amino acid sequence together with its V-J genes. Clonal expansion, Shannon diversity and CDR3 relatedness were evaluated with VDJtools (CalcPairwiseDistances, ClusterSamples), while phylogenetic trees were built in CLCbio workbench. A clone was classed as expanded if it had 8 or more unique UMIs, a cutoff based on coefficient-of-variation modelling across technical triplicates. TCRdb trimmed the raw reads at Q25, called clones with MiXCR and kept productive beta chains. Duplicate CDR3 protein sequences are folded into a single record with the most common DNA and genes. TCRdb, not the original authors, processed these V and J calls. The sample contains almost 30,000 distinct CDR3 sequences, 12% of them found a single time. The top ten hold 5.5% to 7.5% of the sample.

The healthy controls were volunteers from a blood bank in Maryland, USA. For unsorted PBMC libraries, 2 million PBMCs were used after storage in RNAlater at -80 degrees C until RNA extraction. PBMCs were separated from peripheral blood using Ficoll-Hypaque density gradient centrifugation and then cryopreserved in liquid nitrogen. This clonotype was recorded at least ten times. There is no known antigen for this receptor. Base qualities are not at hand, and no much larger clone is one base apart. The germline V gene sets CDR1 to SGHRS and CDR2 to YFSETQ. The CDR3 goes from the cysteine to the phenylalanine over 13 residues. Just the 39-base CDR3 DNA is kept, in frame starting at base 1. Between the V and J ends, shortened by 2 bases and 3 bases respectively, the junction contains 7 bases.

The TCR was taken from a woman aged 60-75 years in good health. Sequenced input: PBMCs. This sequence uses TRBV5-1 and TRBJ2-3; no D gene is confidently identified. CDR3 reads: CASSFPGTDTQYF. The sequenced DNA is TGCGCCAGCAGCTTCCCCGGGACAGATACGCAGTATTTT.